This section outlines one TCR beta chain sequence together with its context. V was trimmed by 7 bases and J by 1 base, leaving 10 bases between them. The germline V gene encodes CDR1 LNHDA and CDR2 SQIVND (reference sequence). The CDR3 is 13 residues long. These data originate in a study of shared clonotypes between healthy human individuals. The assay was immunoSEQ multiplex PCR, and TCRdb's table has in-frame clones only and misses some. The data contain over 1.5 million clones, 98% of them singletons. The rearrangement joins TRBV19 to TRBJ2-5; a possible D gene is TRBD2 (6 bases). Material for sequencing was naive CD4+ T cells sorted from blood. Subset specified: CD45RA+ positively selected. This receptor was obtained from a man between 25 and 39 years old in good health. The CDR3 DNA reads TGTGCCAGTAAACTAGCAGGCCAAGAGACCCAGTACTTC. Translated, it gives CASKLAGQETQYF.